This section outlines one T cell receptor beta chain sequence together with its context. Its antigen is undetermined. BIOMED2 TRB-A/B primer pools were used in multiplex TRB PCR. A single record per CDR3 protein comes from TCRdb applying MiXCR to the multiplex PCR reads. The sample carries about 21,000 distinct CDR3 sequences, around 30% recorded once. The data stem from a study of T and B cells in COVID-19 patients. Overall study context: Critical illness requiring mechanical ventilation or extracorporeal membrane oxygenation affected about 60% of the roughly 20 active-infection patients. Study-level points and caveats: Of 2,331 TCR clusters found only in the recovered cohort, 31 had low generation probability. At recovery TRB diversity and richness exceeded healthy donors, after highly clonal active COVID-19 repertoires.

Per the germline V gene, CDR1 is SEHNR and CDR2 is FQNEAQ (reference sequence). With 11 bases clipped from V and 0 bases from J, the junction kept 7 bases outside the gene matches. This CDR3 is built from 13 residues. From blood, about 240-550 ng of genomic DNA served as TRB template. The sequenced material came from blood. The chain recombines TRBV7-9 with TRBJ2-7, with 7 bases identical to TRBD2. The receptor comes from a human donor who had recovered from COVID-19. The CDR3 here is CAGGGSTSYEQYF. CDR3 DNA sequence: TGTGCCGGGGGGGGTAGTACCTCCTACGAGCAGTACTTC.